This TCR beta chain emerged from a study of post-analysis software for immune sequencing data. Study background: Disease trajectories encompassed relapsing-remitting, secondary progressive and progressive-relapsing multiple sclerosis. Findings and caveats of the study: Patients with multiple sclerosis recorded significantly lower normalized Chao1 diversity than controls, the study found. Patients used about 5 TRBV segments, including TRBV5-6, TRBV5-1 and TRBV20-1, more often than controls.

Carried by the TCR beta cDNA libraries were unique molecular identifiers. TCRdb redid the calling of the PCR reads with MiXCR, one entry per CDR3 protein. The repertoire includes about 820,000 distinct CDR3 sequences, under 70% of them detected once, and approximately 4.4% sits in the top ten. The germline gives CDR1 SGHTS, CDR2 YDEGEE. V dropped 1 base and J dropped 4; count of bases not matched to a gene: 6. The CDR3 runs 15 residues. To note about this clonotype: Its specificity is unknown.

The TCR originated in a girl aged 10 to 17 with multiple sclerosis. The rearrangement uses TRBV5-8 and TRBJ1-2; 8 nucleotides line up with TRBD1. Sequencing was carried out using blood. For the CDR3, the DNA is TGTGCCAGCAGCTTGCTAACAGGGGGATTCTATGGCTACACCTTC. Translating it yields CASSLLTGGFYGYTF.